The 20 T cell receptor beta chains presented below share a single source sample, sequenced in a study of blood T cell repertoires in COVID-19 (TCRdb year 2020). Libraries were constructed by the immunoSEQ multiplex PCR assay. The source is immuneACCESS, and TCRdb retained only in-frame sequences with V and J called. Part of the clones is not carried over; for the studies checked, unresolved V genes explain less than half of this, and the remainder is unexplained. For this sample the table gives under 350,000 clones, of which around nine tenths were detected only once. Clones ranked in the top ten supply approximately 4.6% of the sample. The sample taken for sequencing was peripheral blood. The receptors were sampled from a middle-aged man with acute or convalescent COVID-19.

This chain joins TRBV12-3 or TRBV12-4 and TRBJ1-4; D is perhaps TRBD1 (6 bases). V was clipped by 6 bases and J by 6 bases, with 11 bases between them. This CDR3 contains 13 residues. The CDR3 DNA is TGTGCCAGCAGCCGGGACACCTATGAAAAACTGTTTTTT. Translation: CASSRDTYEKLFF.

The genes are TRBV7-2 and TRBJ2-7; TRBD2 aligns across 13 bases. J gave up 2 bases and V 5 bases, and 3 bases lay outside the gene matches. The CDR3 has 15 amino acids. CDR1 is SGHTA and CDR2 is FQGNSA in the germline V gene. CDR3 nucleotides: TGTGCCAGCAGCCGGACTAGCGGGGGACCCTACGAGCAGTACTTC. It yields the protein CASSRTSGGPYEQYF.

This sequence joins TRBV15 and TRBJ1-6, with D tentatively TRBD1 (6 bases). The germline gives CDR1 LNHNV, CDR2 YYDKDF (reference sequence). The CDR3 is made up of 14 amino acids. Trimming pared 5 bases from V and 6 bases from J, leaving 11 bases between. The CDR3 DNA sequence: TGTGCCACCAGCCCGGGACACTTTAATTCACCCCTCCACTTT. Translated: CATSPGHFNSPLHF.

The chain combines TRBV19 with TRBJ2-3, with 11 nucleotides matching TRBD1. V lost 4 bases to trimming and J lost 0 bases; unmatched junction nucleotides: 9. The V gene's germline CDR1 is LNHDA and CDR2 SQIVND (reference sequence). CDR3 length: 18 amino acids. CDR3: CASSSRDRGFGSTDTQYF. The CDR3 nucleotides read TGTGCCAGTAGTAGTAGGGACAGGGGGTTTGGGAGCACAGATACGCAGTATTTT.

The chain is built from TRBV10-2 and TRBJ1-1, with TRBD1 identical over 9 bases. V trimming: 8 bases; J trimming: 1 base; junction bases outside the gene matches: 5. The V gene's germline CDR1 is WSHSY and CDR2 SAAADI. The CDR3 covers 14 residues. The CDR3 region has the DNA TGCGCCAGCGGGGGGACAGGGTCGAACACTGAAGCTTTCTTT. As protein: CASGGTGSNTEAFF.

The V gene is TRBV4-1, the J gene TRBJ2-1, with 8 nucleotides matching TRBD2. The CDR3 runs 17 residues. CDR1 and CDR2 from the germline V gene are MGHRA and YSYEKL. J gave up 2 bases and V 2 bases, and 8 bases lay outside the gene matches. The CDR3 is CASSQRNGGAPYNEQFF. The CDR3 coding sequence is TGCGCCAGCAGCCAACGGAACGGGGGGGCCCCCTACAATGAGCAGTTCTTC.

The gene calls are TRBV24-1 and TRBJ1-5, with D maybe TRBD1 (6 bases). V lost 2 bases, J lost 3 bases, and 16 bases lay in between. This CDR3 is built from 17 residues. The germline gives CDR1 KGHDR, CDR2 SFDVKD. CDR3 in DNA: TGTGCCACCAGTGATTCGACAGGTTGGCCCTCCAATCAGCCCCAGCATTTT. Translated, it gives CATSDSTGWPSNQPQHF.

The chain links TRBV7-2 to TRBJ1-3; D remains unclear. The CDR3 contains 16 residues. CDR1 is SGHTA and CDR2 is FQGNSA in the germline V gene. Trimming stripped 2 bases from V and 2 bases from J, with 13 bases between. For the CDR3, the DNA is TGTGCCAGCAGCTTAAGTCAGGCTGCGACTGGAAACACCATATATTTT. Translating gives CASSLSQAATGNTIYF.

The chain recombines TRBV27 with TRBJ2-7; 8 bases map to TRBD2. In germline, CDR1 is MNHEY, CDR2 SMNVEV (reference sequence). The CDR3 consists of 15 residues. V shed 5 bases, J shed 5 bases, and the junction held 11 bases outside the gene matches. The CDR3, as DNA: TGTGCCAGCAGTAAGACCGGGACTAGTAGTAACGAGCAGTACTTC. It translates to CASSKTGTSSNEQYF.

The rearrangement joins TRBV30 to TRBJ2-1, with 11 bases identical to TRBD2. This CDR3 comprises 18 residues. J was trimmed by 4 bases and V by 0 bases; bases with no gene match: 11. CDR1 and CDR2 (germline): GTSNPN, SVGIG (reference sequence). Here the CDR3 DNA reads TGTGCCTGGAGTGTAGGTAGAACTAGCGGGGGAGTTTACAATGAGCAGTTCTTC. It specifies CAWSVGRTSGGVYNEQFF.

The chain joins TRBV12-3 or TRBV12-4 to TRBJ2-3; 7 nucleotides line up with TRBD2. The CDR3 extends over 12 amino acids. Unmatched junction bases numbered 4, after V lost 7 bases and J lost 6 bases. This CDR3 reads CASTRGSDTQYF. CDR3 coding DNA: TGTGCCAGCACGCGGGGGTCGGATACGCAGTATTTT.

This rearrangement joins TRBV19 to TRBJ2-1, with D perhaps TRBD1 (5 bases). CDR1 is LNHDA, CDR2 SQIVND, per germline (reference sequence). This CDR3 comprises 17 residues. The V end was cut by 0 bases, the J end by 2 bases, with 14 bases between. CDR3 region: CASSIDKGRVTYNEQFF. CDR3 nucleotides: TGTGCCAGTAGTATAGATAAAGGCAGGGTCACCTACAATGAGCAGTTCTTC. The variable domain in full, with the rest retrieved from reference TRBV19 and TRBJ2-1, is DGGITQSPKYLFRKEGQNVTLSCEQNLNHDAMYWYRQDPGQGLRLIYYSQIVNDFQKGDIAEGYSVSREKKESFPLTVTSAQKNPTAFYLCASSIDKGRVTYNEQFFGPGTRLTVL.

The chain couples TRBV7-2 to TRBJ1-2; 7 bases fit TRBD1. Unmatched junction bases numbered 10, after V lost 1 base and J lost 14 bases. This CDR3 has 13 amino acids. Germline values: CDR1 SGHTA, CDR2 FQGNSA. The chain's CDR3 is CASSLDTDRIETF. The CDR3 DNA sequence: TGTGCCAGCAGCTTAGATACGGACAGGATTGAAACCTTC.

In this sample, this clone turned up a few times. The rearrangement links TRBV19 to TRBJ2-2; D not certain. Trimming left V 3 bases short and J 0 bases short, with 8 bases between. Germline values: CDR1 LNHDA, CDR2 SQIVND (reference sequence). The CDR3 length is 15 residues. The CDR3 DNA reads TGTGCCAGTAGTATCGCACCAGCGAACACCGGGGAGCTGTTTTTT. Its translation is CASSIAPANTGELFF.

This sequence joins TRBV6-1 and TRBJ1-5; 8 bases are a match to TRBD1. The trim removed 3 bases at V and 3 bases at J, leaving 10 bases unmatched. Per the germline V gene, CDR1 is MNHNS and CDR2 is SASEGT. The CDR3 is made up of 17 amino acids. Here the CDR3 DNA reads TGTGCCAGCAGTGAGGGACAGGTTGCCGTTCTCAATCAGCCCCAGCATTTT. This encodes CASSEGQVAVLNQPQHF.

The chain employs TRBV6-5 and TRBJ1-1; 8 bases line up with TRBD1. The CDR3 is 14 residues long. The V segment lost 5 bases and the J segment 3 bases; nucleotides outside the gene matches: 5. From germline, CDR1 is MNHEY and CDR2 SVGAGI. The CDR3 protein is CASSNPTGDTEAFF. CDR3 nucleotide sequence: TGTGCCAGCAGTAATCCGACAGGGGACACTGAAGCTTTCTTT.

J is TRBJ1-2 and V is TRBV7-2; D remains ambiguous. Looked up from germline, CDR1 is SGHTA and CDR2 is FQGNSA. The CDR3 extends over 15 amino acids. Trimming left V 3 bases short and J 2 bases short, with 13 bases between. CDR3 DNA: TGTGCCAGCAGCTTCGGAAAACAGATAAACTATGGCTACACCTTC. Amino acid sequence: CASSFGKQINYGYTF.

The V and J genes are TRBV5-1 and TRBJ2-1, with D possibly TRBD2 on 5 matching bases. V was pared by 6 bases and J by 8 bases, with 18 bases between. The CDR3 runs 14 residues. Germline-derived CDR1 and CDR2 are SGHRS and YFSETQ. The CDR3 DNA reads as TGCGCCAGCAAAGTAGTTGGAGGAATACATGAGCAGTTCTTC. It translates to CASKVVGGIHEQFF.

The chain couples TRBV15 to TRBJ2-2; D is possibly TRBD2 (5 bases). Germline CDR1 reads LNHNV; CDR2 reads YYDKDF (reference sequence). V lost 0 bases and J 4 bases, leaving 9 bases between the germline ends. This CDR3 region has 15 residues. This CDR3 reads CATSRDEGITGELFF. Written as DNA, the CDR3 is TGTGCCACCAGCAGAGATGAGGGAATCACCGGGGAGCTGTTTTTT.

CDR3 region: CATSDYRDTGPSYTF. The DNA for the CDR3 is TGTGCCACCAGTGACTATAGGGACACGGGCCCAAGCTACACCTTC. The rearrangement joins TRBV24-1 to TRBJ1-2; perhaps TRBD1 as D (6 bases). Germline CDR1 and CDR2: KGHDR and SFDVKD. V lost 4 bases and J lost 9, with 20 bases in between. This CDR3 is 15 amino acids long.